The rows below give T cell receptor beta chains drawn from one sample of a study of blood T cells in healthy people across ages. TCRdb reprocessed the 5' RACE reads via MiXCR and lists one record per CDR3 protein. The sample yields roughly 1,800,000 distinct CDR3 sequences, just under 50% seen once. Input material: blood. The receptors here all came from a woman in her thirties or forties in good health. Both conserved end residues are part of each CDR3. Each record gives: CDR3 length, D gene, clone size, V gene, J gene, CDR3 protein, CDR3 DNA. The D gene is left open where the match is weak. Clone sizes are given selectively: once, few, many, or a class where the clone is expanded.

CDR3 length: 14
D gene: -
clone size: -
V gene: TRBV7-9
J gene: TRBJ2-1
CDR3 protein: CASSLGPLVVEQFF
CDR3 DNA: TGTGCCAGCAGCTTAGGCCCACTAGTCGTTGAGCAGTTCTTC

CDR3 length: 14
D gene: -
clone size: -
V gene: TRBV25-1
J gene: TRBJ2-7
CDR3 protein: CAGSDAIPPYEQYF
CDR3 DNA: TGTGCCGGCAGTGATGCGATACCCCCTTACGAGCAGTACTTC

CDR3 length: 13
D gene: -
clone size: -
V gene: TRBV6-5
J gene: TRBJ2-1
CDR3 protein: CASRRTLYNEQFF
CDR3 DNA: TGTGCCAGCAGGCGGACCCTGTACAATGAGCAGTTCTTC

CDR3 length: 14
D gene: -
clone size: -
V gene: TRBV24-1
J gene: TRBJ1-5
CDR3 protein: CATSDLRLLTPQHF
CDR3 DNA: TGTGCCACCAGTGATTTGCGACTGCTAACACCCCAGCATTTT

CDR3 length: 15
D gene: -
clone size: -
V gene: TRBV7-2
J gene: TRBJ2-3
CDR3 protein: CASSSPGSSSDTQYF
CDR3 DNA: TGTGCCAGCAGCTCCCCGGGGTCTTCGAGCGATACGCAGTATTTT

CDR3 length: 11
D gene: -
clone size: few
V gene: TRBV12-3/TRBV12-4
J gene: TRBJ2-7
CDR3 protein: CASSFDQEQYF
CDR3 DNA: TGTGCCAGCAGTTTTGATCAAGAGCAGTACTTC

CDR3 length: 12
D gene: -
clone size: -
V gene: TRBV12-3/TRBV12-4
J gene: TRBJ2-3
CDR3 protein: CASSPGSHTQYF
CDR3 DNA: TGTGCCAGCAGCCCCGGTTCTCATACGCAGTATTTT

CDR3 length: 11
D gene: -
clone size: -
V gene: TRBV6-1
J gene: TRBJ2-3
CDR3 protein: CAGGFTDTQYF
CDR3 DNA: TGTGCCGGGGGGTTCACAGATACGCAGTATTTT

CDR3 length: 15
D gene: -
clone size: -
V gene: TRBV6-2/TRBV6-3
J gene: TRBJ2-7
CDR3 protein: CASSYSAGTLYEQYF
CDR3 DNA: TGTGCCAGCAGTTATTCCGCCGGGACACTCTACGAGCAGTACTTC

CDR3 length: 13
D gene: -
clone size: few
V gene: TRBV6-2/TRBV6-3
J gene: TRBJ2-1
CDR3 protein: CASSYNVGNEQFF
CDR3 DNA: TGTGCCAGCAGTTACAATGTGGGTAATGAGCAGTTCTTC

CDR3 length: 15
D gene: -
clone size: -
V gene: TRBV10-3
J gene: TRBJ2-7
CDR3 protein: CAISESAGLAYEQYF
CDR3 DNA: TGTGCCATCAGTGAGTCGGCGGGCTTGGCTTACGAGCAGTACTTC

CDR3 length: 15
D gene: -
clone size: few
V gene: TRBV25-1
J gene: TRBJ2-5
CDR3 protein: CASSESQQLQETQYF
CDR3 DNA: TGTGCCAGCAGTGAATCCCAGCAGCTCCAAGAGACCCAGTACTTC

CDR3 length: 13
D gene: -
clone size: few
V gene: TRBV6-2/TRBV6-3
J gene: TRBJ2-7
CDR3 protein: CASSPDRYYEQYF
CDR3 DNA: TGTGCCAGCAGTCCCGACAGGTACTACGAGCAGTACTTC

CDR3 length: 15
D gene: -
clone size: -
V gene: TRBV15
J gene: TRBJ1-6
CDR3 protein: CATSRSDRLDSPLHF
CDR3 DNA: TGTGCCACCAGCAGATCTGACAGGCTTGATTCACCCCTCCACTTT

CDR3 length: 15
D gene: TRBD1
clone size: once
V gene: TRBV6-5
J gene: TRBJ1-5
CDR3 protein: CASRVDRGRNQPQHF
CDR3 DNA: TGTGCCAGCAGAGTGGACAGGGGACGCAATCAGCCCCAGCATTTT

CDR3 length: 17
D gene: TRBD2
clone size: -
V gene: TRBV9
J gene: TRBJ2-1
CDR3 protein: CASSVTPGLAMDNEQFF
CDR3 DNA: TGTGCCAGCAGCGTCACACCGGGACTAGCTATGGACAATGAGCAGTTCTTC